This TCR beta chain was documented in a study of blood T cell repertoires in COVID-19. Overall study context: The origin of the acute and convalescent COVID-19 samples was the United States, Italy and Spain. PBMCs, B-cell-depleted T cells, or T cells provided the cDNA or gDNA that made up the material.

Patients from Seattle were sampled longitudinally, starting during active infection. In the source study's methods: Reference gene primer amplification in the assay estimated nucleated cell counts. The protocol was immunoSEQ multiplex PCR, while the TCRdb copy is restricted to in-frame clones and leaves out a portion. V and J calls and clone size are as listed in that table; D and trimming were resolved from the DNA. The repertoire has about 360,000 clones, 86% of them found once; the top ten carry 7% to 7.5%. Germline V gene lookup returns CDR1 SGHVS and CDR2 FQNEAQ. J was trimmed by 4 bases and V by 1 base; bases with no gene match: 17. The CDR3 has 19 residues.

What was sequenced was peripheral blood. The clonotype was recovered from a woman aged 60-75 years with COVID-19, enrolled during active disease. The chain combines TRBV7-8 with TRBJ2-7, with 9 bases lining up with TRBD1. CDR3 nucleotide sequence: TGTGCCAGCAGCTTAGTAGGGGGACAGGGAGGTAGTAAAAGGTACGAGCAGTACTTC. Translation: CASSLVGGQGGSKRYEQYF. Full variable domain (remainder filled in from reference TRBV7-8 and TRBJ2-7): GAGVSQSPRYKVAKRGQDVALRCDPISGHVSLFWYQQALGQGPEFLTYFQNEAQLDKSGLPSDRFFAERPEGSVSTLKIQRTQQEDSAVYLCASSLVGGQGGSKRYEQYFGPGTRLTVT.